This section outlines one T cell receptor (beta chain) sequence together with its context. The antigen remains unidentified. This sample was included in a study of cytomegalovirus exposure and HLA in healthy donors. Overall study results and limits: Reported findings show TCR beta sequences accurately forecast HLA-A and HLA-B alleles in most subjects.

Those who donated were healthy bone marrow donors. The CDR3 consists of 14 residues. The V and J ends lost 5 bases and 4 bases, in that order; junction bases with no gene match: 7. Germline V gives CDR1 MNHEY, CDR2 SVGAGI. Amplification used 60 Vbeta primers and 13 Jbeta primers. In the original analysis: In a later analysis, roughly 10 million of 65 million to 90 million unique beta chains occurred in at least two donors. The data were produced by immunoSEQ multiplex PCR, yet TCRdb's version contains in-frame clones alone and is incomplete. Clonal size and the V and J genes are those of that table, whereas D and trimming came from the DNA. Of over 100,000 clones listed, roughly 63% are singletons.

Sequencing was done on a sample of PBMCs. J is TRBJ1-2 and V is TRBV6-5; 7 bases are a match to TRBD1. The source is a man in his forties in good health and CMV-seropositive. This CDR3 is CASSVAGDSYGYTF. The CDR3 DNA sequence: TGTGCCAGCAGTGTCGCAGGGGACAGCTATGGCTACACCTTC.